The source of this TCR beta chain is a study of shared clonotypes between healthy human individuals. Trimming took 5 bases from V and 0 from J, leaving 19 bases between them. From germline, CDR1 is MDHEN and CDR2 SYDVKM. This CDR3 region has 17 residues. Recent vaccinations or acute infections were absent in the healthy HIV-negative adult donors. Deep was the level at which the assay was run. Several immunoSEQ plates held equal portions of the genomic DNA taken from each subset. Under the authors' procedure: Because ImmunoSEQ provided only junction sequences with no quality scores, the filtering differed. TCRdb's copy holds only in-frame clones and misses some; the assay was immunoSEQ multiplex PCR. That table supplies the V and J calls and clone size; D and trimming were determined from the DNA. The sample has approximately 2.5 million clones, 85% to 95% seen once.

This TCR derives from a man between 18 and 29 years old in good health. Sequenced sample: naive CD4+ T cells sorted from blood. Indicated subset: CD45RA+ positively selected. This chain links TRBV28 with TRBJ1-2; perhaps TRBD1 as D (6 bases). The CDR3 region has the DNA TGTGCCAGCAGTCCTCAGGGGAAGAGGATACCTAACTATGGCTACACCTTC. Protein: CASSPQGKRIPNYGYTF.